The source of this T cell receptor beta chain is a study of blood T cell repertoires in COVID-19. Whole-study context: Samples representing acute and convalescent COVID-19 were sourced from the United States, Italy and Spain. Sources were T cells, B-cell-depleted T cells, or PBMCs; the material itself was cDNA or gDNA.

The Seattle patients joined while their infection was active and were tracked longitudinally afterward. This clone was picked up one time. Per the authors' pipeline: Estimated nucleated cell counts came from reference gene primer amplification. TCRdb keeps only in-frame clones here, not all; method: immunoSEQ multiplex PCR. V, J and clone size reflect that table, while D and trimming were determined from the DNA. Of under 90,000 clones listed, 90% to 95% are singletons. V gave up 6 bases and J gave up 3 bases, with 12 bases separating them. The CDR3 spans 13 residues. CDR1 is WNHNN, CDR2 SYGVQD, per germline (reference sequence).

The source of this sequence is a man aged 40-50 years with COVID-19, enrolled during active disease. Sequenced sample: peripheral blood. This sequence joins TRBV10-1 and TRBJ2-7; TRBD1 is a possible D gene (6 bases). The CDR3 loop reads CASSDGQSYEQYF. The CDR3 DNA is TGCGCCAGCAGCGACGGACAGAGCTACGAGCAGTACTTC.